The clone carrying this T cell receptor beta chain was seen only a few times. The data were taken from a study of beta chain features in type 1 diabetes. Germline V gene data show CDR1 as MDHEN and CDR2 as SYDVKM. CDR3 length equals 15 residues. V dropped 5 bases and J dropped 5; count of bases not matched to a gene: 9. Investigators reverse transcribed all isolated RNA, so they sequenced expressed TCRB transcripts. Samples of naive, central memory and regulatory T cells yielded a mean of around 3.5 million reads. TCRdb's table, derived via immunoSEQ multiplex PCR, lists solely in-frame clones and lacks some. Here the sample spans around 430,000 clones, approximately 30% being singletons.

This chain joins TRBV28 and TRBJ2-7; TRBD1 agrees at 10 bases. The source is a man aged 18 to 29 in good health. The sequencing sample was made of naive CD4+ T cells from blood. CDR3 coding DNA: TGTGCCAGCAGTCCCCCGGGGACAGGGGCCCACGAGCAGTACTTC. Protein sequence: CASSPPGTGAHEQYF.